This TCR beta chain was captured in a study of cytomegalovirus exposure and HLA in healthy donors. It was with 60 Vbeta and 13 Jbeta primers that the PCR ran. Measured with immunoSEQ multiplex PCR; TCRdb has only the in-frame clones, and not every one. The sample holds about 200,000 clones, roughly 80% seen once. V was shortened by 6 bases and J by 7 bases, with 12 bases between the two germline ends. CDR1 and CDR2 (germline): WSHSY, SAAADI. The CDR3 runs to 12 residues. This clonotype was obtained from a woman between 40 and 55 years old in good health and CMV-seronegative. The rearrangement uses TRBV10-2 and TRBJ1-1, with a tentative D call TRBD1 (5 bases). The material sequenced was PBMCs. CDR3 nucleotide sequence: TGCGCCAGCAGAGCCGGGACTAGTGAAGCTTTCTTT. This encodes CASRAGTSEAFF.